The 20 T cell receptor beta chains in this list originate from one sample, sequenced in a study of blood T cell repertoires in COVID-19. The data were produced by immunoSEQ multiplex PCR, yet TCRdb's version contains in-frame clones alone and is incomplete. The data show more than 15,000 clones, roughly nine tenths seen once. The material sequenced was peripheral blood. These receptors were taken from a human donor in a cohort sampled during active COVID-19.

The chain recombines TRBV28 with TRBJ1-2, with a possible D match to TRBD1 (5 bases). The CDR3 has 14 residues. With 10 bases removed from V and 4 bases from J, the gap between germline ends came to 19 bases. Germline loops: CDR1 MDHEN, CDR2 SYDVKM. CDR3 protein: CATESQDPLYGYTF. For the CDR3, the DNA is TGTGCCACCGAATCACAGGACCCGCTCTATGGCTACACCTTC.

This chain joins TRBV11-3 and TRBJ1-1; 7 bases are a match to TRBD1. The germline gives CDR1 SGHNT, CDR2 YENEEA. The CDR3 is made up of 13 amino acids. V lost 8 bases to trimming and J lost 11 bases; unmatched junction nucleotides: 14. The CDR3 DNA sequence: TGTGCCAGCCGACCCATGACAGGGAGATCGGCTTTCTTT. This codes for CASRPMTGRSAFF.

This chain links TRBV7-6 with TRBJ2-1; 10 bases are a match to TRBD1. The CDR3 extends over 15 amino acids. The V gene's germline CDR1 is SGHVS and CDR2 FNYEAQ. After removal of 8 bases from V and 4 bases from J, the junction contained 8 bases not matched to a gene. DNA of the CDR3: TGTGCCAGCGAAAAGGGACAGGGGCTATACAATGAGCAGTTCTTC. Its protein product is CASEKGQGLYNEQFF.

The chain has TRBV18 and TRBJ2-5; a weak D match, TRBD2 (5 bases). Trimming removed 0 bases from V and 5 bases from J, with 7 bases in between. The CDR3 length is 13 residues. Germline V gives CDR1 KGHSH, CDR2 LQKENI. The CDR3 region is CASSPPPGETQYF. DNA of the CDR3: TGTGCCAGCTCACCACCTCCGGGGGAGACCCAGTACTTC.

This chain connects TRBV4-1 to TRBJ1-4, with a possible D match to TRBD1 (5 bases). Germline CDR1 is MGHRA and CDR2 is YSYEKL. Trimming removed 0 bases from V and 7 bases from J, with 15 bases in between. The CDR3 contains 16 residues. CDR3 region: CASSQDGLGGIEKLFF. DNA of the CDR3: TGCGCCAGCAGCCAAGATGGGCTCGGGGGGATTGAAAAACTGTTTTTT.

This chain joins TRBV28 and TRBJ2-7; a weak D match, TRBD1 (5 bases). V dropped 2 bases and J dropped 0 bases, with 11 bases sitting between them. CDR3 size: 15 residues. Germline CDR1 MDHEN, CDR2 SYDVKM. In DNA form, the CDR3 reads TGTGCCAGCAGTTTAATGACAGCCAGCTCCTACGAGCAGTACTTC. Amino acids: CASSLMTASSYEQYF.

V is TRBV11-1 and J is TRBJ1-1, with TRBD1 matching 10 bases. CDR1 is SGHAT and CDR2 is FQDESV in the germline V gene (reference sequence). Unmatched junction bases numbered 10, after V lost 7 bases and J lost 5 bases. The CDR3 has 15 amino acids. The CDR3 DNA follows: TGTGCCAGCACACTGACAGGGGGCGGGCGAACTGAAGCTTTCTTT. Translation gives CASTLTGGGRTEAFF.

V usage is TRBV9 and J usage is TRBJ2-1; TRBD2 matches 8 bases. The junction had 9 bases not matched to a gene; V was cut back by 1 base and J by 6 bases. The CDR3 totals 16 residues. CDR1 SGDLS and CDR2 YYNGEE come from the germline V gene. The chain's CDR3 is CASSVLSAGGSNEQFF. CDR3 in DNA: TGTGCCAGCAGCGTATTGTCCGCGGGGGGAAGCAATGAGCAGTTCTTC.

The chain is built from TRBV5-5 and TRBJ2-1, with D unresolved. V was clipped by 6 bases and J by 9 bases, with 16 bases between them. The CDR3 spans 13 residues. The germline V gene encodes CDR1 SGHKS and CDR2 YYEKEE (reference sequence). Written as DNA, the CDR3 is TGTGCCAGCAAGTCCCCAGTTGGTGGTGAGCAGTTCTTC. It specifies CASKSPVGGEQFF.

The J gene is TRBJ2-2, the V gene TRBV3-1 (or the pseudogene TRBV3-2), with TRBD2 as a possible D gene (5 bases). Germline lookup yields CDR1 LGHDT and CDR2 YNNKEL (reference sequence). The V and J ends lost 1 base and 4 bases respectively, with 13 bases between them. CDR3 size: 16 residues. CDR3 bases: TGTGCCAGCAGCCAAGTTCCGGGATGGGCCACCGGGGAGCTGTTTTTT. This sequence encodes CASSQVPGWATGELFF.

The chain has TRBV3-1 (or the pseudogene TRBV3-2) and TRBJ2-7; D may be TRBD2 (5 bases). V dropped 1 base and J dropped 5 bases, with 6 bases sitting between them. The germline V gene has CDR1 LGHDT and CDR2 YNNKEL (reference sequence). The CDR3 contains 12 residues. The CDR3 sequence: CASSQAGNEQYF. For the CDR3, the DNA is TGTGCCAGCAGCCAAGCCGGGAACGAGCAGTACTTC.

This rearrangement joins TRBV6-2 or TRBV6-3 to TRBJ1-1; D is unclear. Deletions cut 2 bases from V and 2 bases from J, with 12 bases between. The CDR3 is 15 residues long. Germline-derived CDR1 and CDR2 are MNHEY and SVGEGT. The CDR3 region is CASSYPGSGNTEAFF. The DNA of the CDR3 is TGTGCCAGCAGTTACCCAGGATCAGGTAACACTGAAGCTTTCTTT.

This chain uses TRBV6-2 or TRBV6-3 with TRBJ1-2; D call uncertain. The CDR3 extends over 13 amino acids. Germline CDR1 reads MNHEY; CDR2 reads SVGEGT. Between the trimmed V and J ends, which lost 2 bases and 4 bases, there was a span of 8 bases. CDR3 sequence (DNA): TGTGCCAGCAGTTACCCCGGGATCTATGGCTACACCTTC. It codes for CASSYPGIYGYTF.

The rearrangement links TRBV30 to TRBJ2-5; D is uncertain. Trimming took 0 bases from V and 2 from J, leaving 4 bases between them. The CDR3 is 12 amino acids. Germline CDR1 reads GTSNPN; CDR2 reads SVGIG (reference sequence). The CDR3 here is CAWSVQQETQYF. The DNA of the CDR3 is TGTGCCTGGAGTGTCCAGCAAGAGACCCAGTACTTC.

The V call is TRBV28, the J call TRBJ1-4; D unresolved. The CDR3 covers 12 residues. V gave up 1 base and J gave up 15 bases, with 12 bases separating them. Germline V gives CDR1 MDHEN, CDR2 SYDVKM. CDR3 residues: CASSLSPDIMFF. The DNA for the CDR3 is TGTGCCAGCAGTTTATCCCCAGACATTATGTTTTTT. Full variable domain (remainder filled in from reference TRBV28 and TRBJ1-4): DVKVTQSSRYLVKRTGEKVFLECVQDMDHENMFWYRQDPGLGLRLIYFSYDVKMKEKGDIPEGYSVSREKKERFSLILESASTNQTSMYLCASSLSPDIMFFGSGTQLSVL.

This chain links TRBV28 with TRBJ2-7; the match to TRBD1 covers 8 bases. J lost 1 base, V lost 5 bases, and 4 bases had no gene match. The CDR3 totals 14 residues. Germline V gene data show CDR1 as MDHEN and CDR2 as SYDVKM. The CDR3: CASSNTGGSYEQYF. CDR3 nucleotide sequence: TGTGCCAGCAGTAACACAGGGGGTTCCTACGAGCAGTACTTC.

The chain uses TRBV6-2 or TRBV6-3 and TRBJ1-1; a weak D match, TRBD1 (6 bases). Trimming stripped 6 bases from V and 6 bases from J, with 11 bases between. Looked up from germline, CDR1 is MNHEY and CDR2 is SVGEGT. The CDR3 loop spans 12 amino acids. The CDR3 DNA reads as TGTGCCAGCAGCCAGGGGAGGTCTGAAGCTTTCTTT. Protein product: CASSQGRSEAFF.

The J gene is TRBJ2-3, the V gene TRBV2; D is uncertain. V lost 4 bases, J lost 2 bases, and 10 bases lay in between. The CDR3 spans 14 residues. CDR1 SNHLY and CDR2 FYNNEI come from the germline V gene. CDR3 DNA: TGTGCCAGCAGTGCCCGCCAGATCACAGATACGCAGTATTTT. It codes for CASSARQITDTQYF.

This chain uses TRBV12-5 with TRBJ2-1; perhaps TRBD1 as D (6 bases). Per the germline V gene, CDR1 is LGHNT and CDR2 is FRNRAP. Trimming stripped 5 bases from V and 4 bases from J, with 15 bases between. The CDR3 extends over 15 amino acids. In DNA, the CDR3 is TGTGCTAGTGGTCCCACCGGACAGCCATACAATGAGCAGTTCTTC. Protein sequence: CASGPTGQPYNEQFF.

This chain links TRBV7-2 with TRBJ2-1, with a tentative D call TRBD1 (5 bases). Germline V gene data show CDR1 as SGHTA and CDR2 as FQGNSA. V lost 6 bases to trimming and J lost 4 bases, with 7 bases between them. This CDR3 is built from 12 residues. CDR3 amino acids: CASRHRYNEQFF. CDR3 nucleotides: TGTGCCAGCAGGCACAGGTACAATGAGCAGTTCTTC.